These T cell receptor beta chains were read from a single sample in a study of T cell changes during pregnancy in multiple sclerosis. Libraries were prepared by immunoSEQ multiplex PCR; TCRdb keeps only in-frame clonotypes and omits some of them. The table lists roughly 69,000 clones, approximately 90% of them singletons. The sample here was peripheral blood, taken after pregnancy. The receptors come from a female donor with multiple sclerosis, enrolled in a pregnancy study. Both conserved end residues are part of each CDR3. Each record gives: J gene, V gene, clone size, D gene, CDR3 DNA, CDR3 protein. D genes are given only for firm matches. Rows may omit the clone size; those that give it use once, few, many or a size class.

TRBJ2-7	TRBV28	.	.	TGTGCCAGCAGTTTGGGCAAGGTGGACGAGCAGTACTTC	CASSLGKVDEQYF
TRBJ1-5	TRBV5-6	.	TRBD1	TGTGCCAGCAGCCCTACAGGGGCCAATCAGCCCCAGCATTTT	CASSPTGANQPQHF
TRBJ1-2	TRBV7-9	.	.	TGTGCCAGCAGCTTTCGGGACCCTTCCCAGGGGGGCTACACCTTC	CASSFRDPSQGGYTF
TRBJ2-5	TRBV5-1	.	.	TGCGCCAGCAGCTTGGGACAGCAAGAGACCCAGTACTTC	CASSLGQQETQYF
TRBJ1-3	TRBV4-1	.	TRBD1	TGCGCCAGCAGCCAAGAAGAAGGCGGGACAGGGGACCTCTCTGGAAACACCATATATTTT	CASSQEEGGTGDLSGNTIYF
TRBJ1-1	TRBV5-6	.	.	TGTGCCAGCAGCTCGGGTACAGGGTGGATGGGTGAAGCTTTCTTT	CASSSGTGWMGEAFF
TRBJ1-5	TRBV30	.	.	TGTGCCTGGAGTCACGGGGAGAGTCAGCCCCAGCATTTT	CAWSHGESQPQHF
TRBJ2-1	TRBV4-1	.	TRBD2	TGCGCCAGCAGCCAAGCTGCGGGAGAGGACTACAATGAGCAGTTCTTC	CASSQAAGEDYNEQFF
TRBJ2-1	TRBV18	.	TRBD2	TGTGCCAGCTCACCATCTTTCGAGACTAGCAGTTGGAATGAGCAGTTCTTC	CASSPSFETSSWNEQFF
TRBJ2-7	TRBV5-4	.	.	TGTGCCAGCAGCCCTATTAGCGGTTCTTACGAGCAGTACTTC	CASSPISGSYEQYF
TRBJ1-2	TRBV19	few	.	TGTGCCAGTAGTACCATTATAGATGCTCATGGCTACACCTTC	CASSTIIDAHGYTF
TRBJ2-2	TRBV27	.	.	TGTGCCAGCAGTTATGGGGGACTCGCCGGGGAGCTGTTTTTT	CASSYGGLAGELFF
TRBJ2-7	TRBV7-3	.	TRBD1	TGTGCCAGCAGCTTAGACAGGGGCTACGAGCAGTACTTC	CASSLDRGYEQYF
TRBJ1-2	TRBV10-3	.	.	TGTGCCATCAGTCCCCAGGGCAGCTCTAACTATGGCTACACCTTC	CAISPQGSSNYGYTF
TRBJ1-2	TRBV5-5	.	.	TGTGCCAGCAGCTTGGAGGACAGCTATGGCTACACCTTC	CASSLEDSYGYTF